This T cell receptor beta chain was recovered during a study of CD8 T cells in ankylosing spondylitis. Findings and caveats of the study: A TCR beta motif of fewer than ten highly homologous variants seemed to mark ankylosing spondylitis blood.

In its sample, this clonotype was seen many times. Its specificity is unknown. Preparation of TCR beta libraries was done by quantitative 5'-RACE with molecular barcodes. MiXCR, applied by TCRdb to the 5' RACE reads, yields one record per CDR3 protein. The sample holds 250,000 to 400,000 distinct CDR3 sequences, more than 9% seen once. V was clipped by 4 bases and J by 0 bases, with 13 bases between them. Germline values: CDR1 DFQATT, CDR2 SNEGSKA (reference sequence). The CDR3 is 14 residues long. J is TRBJ2-7 and V is TRBV20-1; D call uncertain. This TCR was recovered from a female donor with ankylosing spondylitis or in good health (not recorded which). The specimen sequenced was blood, either unsorted or a sorted T cell fraction (not recorded which). The chain's CDR3 is CSATRSAFSYEQYF. The CDR3 DNA is TGCAGTGCTACTCGATCGGCGTTCTCCTACGAGCAGTACTTC.